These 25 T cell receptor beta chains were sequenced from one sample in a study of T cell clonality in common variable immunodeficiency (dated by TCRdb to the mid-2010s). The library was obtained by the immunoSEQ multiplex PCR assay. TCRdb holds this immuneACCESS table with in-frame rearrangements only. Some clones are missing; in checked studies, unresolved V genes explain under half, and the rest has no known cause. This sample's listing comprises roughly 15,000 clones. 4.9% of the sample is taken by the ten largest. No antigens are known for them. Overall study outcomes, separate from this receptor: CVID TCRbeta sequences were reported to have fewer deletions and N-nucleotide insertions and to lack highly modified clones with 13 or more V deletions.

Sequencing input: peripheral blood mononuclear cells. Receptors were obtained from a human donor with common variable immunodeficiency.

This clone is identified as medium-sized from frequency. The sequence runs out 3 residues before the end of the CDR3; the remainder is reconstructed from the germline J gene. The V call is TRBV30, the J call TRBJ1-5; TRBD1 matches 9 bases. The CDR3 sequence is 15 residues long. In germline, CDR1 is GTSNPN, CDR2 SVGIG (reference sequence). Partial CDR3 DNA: TGTGCCTCTCGGACAGGGGAGAGGAATCAGTTACCC. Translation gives CASRTGERNQLP. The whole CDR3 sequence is CASRTGERNQLPQHF.

CDR3 amino acids: CSARRGQETQYF. The CDR3 bases that were read are TGCAGTGCCCGTAGGGGCCAAGAGACC. The J gene is TRBJ2-5, the V gene TRBV20-1, with a tentative D call TRBD1 (5 bases). The CDR3 goes on 3 residues after the read ends, and that part is filled in from the germline J gene. The germline V gene has CDR1 DFQATT and CDR2 SNEGSKA (reference sequence). This CDR3 has 12 amino acids. Trimming shortened V by 6 bases and J by 1 base, and 9 bases separated the two germline ends.

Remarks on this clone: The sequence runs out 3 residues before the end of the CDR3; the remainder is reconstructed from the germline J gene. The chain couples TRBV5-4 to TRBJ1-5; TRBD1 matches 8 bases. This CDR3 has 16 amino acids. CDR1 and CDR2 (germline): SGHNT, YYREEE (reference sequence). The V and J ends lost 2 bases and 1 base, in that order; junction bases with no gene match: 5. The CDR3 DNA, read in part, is TGTGCCAGCAGCTTCAAAACAGGGGGGAGCAATCAGCCC. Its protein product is CASSFKTGGSNQP. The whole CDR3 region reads CASSFKTGGSNQPQHF.

CDR3 sequence reads: CASSLMPSVNNEQFF. The sequenced CDR3 bases are TGTGCCAGCAGCTTAATGCCTAGCGTTAACAATGAG. The gene calls are TRBV11-2 and TRBJ2-1; a weak D match, TRBD2 (6 bases). With the read ending 3 residues before the CDR3 end, the germline J gene is used to fill in that end. From germline, CDR1 is SGHAT and CDR2 FQNNGV. Trimming left V 2 bases short and J 5 bases short, with 13 bases between. The length of the CDR3 is 15 residues.

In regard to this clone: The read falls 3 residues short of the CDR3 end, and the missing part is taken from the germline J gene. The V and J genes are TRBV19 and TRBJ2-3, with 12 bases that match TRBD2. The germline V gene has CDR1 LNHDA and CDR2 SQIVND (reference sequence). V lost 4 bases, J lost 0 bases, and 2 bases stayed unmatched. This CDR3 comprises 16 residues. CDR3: CASSTGTSGSTDTQYF. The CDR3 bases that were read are TGTGCCAGTAGTACCGGGACTAGCGGGAGCACAGATACG.

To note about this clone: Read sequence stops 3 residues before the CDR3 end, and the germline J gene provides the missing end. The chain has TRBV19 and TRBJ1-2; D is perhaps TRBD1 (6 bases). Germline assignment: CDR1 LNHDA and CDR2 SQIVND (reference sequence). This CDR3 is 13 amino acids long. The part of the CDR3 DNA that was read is TGTGCCAGTAGTAACCCAGGGGCAGAAGGC. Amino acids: CASSNPGAEG. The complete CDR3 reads CASSNPGAEGYTF.

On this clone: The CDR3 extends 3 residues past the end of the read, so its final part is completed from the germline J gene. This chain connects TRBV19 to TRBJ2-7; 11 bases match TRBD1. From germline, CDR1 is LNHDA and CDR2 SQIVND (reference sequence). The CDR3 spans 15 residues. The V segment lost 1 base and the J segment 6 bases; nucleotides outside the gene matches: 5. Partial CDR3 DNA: TGTGCCAGTAGTATAGCCCGGACAGGGGGCTCCGAG. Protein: CASSIARTGGSE. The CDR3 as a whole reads CASSIARTGGSEQYF.

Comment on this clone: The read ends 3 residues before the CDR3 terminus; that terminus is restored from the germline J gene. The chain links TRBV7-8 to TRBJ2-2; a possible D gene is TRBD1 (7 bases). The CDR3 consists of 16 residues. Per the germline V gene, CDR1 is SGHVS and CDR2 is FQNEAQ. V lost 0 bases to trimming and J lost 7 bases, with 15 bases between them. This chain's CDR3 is CASSLAKTGRSGELFF. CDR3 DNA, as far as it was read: TGTGCCAGCAGCTTAGCGAAGACAGGGAGGAGCGGGGAG.

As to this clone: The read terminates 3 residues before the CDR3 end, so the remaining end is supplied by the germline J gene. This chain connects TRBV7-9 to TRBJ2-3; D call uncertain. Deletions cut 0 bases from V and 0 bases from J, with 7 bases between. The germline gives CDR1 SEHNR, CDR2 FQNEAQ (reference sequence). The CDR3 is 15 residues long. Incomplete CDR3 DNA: TGTGCCAGCAGCTTAGCAGGGCAGAGCACAGATACG. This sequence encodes CASSLAGQSTDT. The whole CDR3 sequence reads CASSLAGQSTDTQYF.

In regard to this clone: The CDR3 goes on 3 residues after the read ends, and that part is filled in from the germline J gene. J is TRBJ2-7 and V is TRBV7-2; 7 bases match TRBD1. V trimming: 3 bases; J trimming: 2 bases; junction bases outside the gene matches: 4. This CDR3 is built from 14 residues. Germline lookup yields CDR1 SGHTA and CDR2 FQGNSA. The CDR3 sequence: CASSFKQGPYEQYF. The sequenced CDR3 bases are TGTGCCAGCAGCTTTAAACAGGGGCCCTACGAG.

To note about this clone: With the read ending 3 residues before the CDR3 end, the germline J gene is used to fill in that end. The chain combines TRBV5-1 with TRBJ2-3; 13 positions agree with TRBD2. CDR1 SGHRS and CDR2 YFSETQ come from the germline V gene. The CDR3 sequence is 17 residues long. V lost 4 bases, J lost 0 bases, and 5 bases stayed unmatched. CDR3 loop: CASSHGTSGASTDTQYF. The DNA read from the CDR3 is TGCGCCAGCAGCCACGGGACTAGCGGGGCTAGCACAGATACG.

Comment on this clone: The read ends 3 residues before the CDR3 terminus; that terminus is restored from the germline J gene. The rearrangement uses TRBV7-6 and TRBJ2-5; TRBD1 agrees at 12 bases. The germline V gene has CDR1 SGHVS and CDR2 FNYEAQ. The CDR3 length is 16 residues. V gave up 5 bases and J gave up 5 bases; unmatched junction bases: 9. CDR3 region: CASSNTGTGGEETQYF. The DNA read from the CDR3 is TGTGCCAGCAGCAACACCGGGACAGGGGGCGAGGAGACC.

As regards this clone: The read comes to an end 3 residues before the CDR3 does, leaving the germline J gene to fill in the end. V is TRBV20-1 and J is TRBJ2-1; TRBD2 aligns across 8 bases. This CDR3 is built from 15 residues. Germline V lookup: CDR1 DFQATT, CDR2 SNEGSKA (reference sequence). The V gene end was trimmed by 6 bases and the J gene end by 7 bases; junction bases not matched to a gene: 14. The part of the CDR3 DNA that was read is TGCAGTGCAAGGACTAGCAGAACCCACACGAATGAG. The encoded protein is CSARTSRTHTNE. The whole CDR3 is CSARTSRTHTNEQFF.

CDR3 region: CASSLAQAHEQFF. The sequenced CDR3 bases are TGCGCCAGCAGCTTGGCCCAGGCCCATGAG. The chain employs TRBV5-1 and TRBJ2-1; D not resolved. Coverage ceases 3 residues before the CDR3 finishes, and the germline J gene fills in the end. Germline CDR1 is SGHRS and CDR2 is YFSETQ. Trimming removed 0 bases from V and 8 bases from J, with 9 bases in between. This CDR3 spans 13 amino acids.

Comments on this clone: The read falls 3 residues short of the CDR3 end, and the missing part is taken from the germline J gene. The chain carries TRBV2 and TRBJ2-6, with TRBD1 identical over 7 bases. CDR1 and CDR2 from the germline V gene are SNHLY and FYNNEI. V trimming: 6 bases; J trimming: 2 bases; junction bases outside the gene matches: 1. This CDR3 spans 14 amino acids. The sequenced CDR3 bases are TGTGCCAGCAGCACAGGGGCTGGGGCCAACGTC. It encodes CASSTGAGANV. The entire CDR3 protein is CASSTGAGANVLTF.

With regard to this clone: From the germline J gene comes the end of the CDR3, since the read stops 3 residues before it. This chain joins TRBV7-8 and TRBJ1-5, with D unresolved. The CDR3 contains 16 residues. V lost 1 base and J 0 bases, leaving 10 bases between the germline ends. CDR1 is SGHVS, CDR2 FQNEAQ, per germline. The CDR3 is CASSLVAGISNQPQHF. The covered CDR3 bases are TGTGCCAGCAGCTTAGTAGCTGGAATTAGCAATCAGCCC.

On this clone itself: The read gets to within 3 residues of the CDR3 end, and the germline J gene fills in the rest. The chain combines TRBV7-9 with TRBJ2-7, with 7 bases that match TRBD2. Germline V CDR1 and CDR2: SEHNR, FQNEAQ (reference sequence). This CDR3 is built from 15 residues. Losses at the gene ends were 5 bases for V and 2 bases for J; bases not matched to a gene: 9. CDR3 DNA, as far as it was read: TGTGCCAGCAGCCCCCCTAGCGGTGCTACCTACGAG. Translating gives CASSPPSGATYE. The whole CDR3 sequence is CASSPPSGATYEQYF.

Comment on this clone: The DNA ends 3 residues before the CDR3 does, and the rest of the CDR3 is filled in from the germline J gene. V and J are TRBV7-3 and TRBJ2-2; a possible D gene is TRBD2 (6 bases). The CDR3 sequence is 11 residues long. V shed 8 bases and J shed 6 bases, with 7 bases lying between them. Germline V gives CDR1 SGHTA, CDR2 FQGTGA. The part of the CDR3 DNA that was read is TGTGCCAGCGGCGGGGCCGGGGAG. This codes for CASGGAGE. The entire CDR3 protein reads CASGGAGELFF.

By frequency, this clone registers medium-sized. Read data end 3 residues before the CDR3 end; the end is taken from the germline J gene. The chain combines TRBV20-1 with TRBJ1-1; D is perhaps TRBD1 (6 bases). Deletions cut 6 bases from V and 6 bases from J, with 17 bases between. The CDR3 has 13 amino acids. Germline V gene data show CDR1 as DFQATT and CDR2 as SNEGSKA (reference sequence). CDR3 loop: CSARLIGGAEAFF. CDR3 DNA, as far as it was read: TGCAGTGCGAGACTGATAGGGGGAGCTGAA.

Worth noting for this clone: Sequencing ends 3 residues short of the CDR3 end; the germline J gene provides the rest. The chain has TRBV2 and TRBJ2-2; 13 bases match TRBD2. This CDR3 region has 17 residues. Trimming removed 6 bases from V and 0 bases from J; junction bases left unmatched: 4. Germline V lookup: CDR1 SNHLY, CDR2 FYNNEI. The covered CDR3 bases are TGTGCCAGCAGCGTACTAGCGGGGGGGTCGAACACCGGGGAG. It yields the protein CASSVLAGGSNTGE. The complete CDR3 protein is CASSVLAGGSNTGELFF.

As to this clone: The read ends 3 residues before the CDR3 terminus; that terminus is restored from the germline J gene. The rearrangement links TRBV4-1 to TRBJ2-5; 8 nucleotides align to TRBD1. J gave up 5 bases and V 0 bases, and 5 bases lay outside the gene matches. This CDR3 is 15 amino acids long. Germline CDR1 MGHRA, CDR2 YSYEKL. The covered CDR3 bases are TGCGCCAGCAGCCAAGATGCAGGGGGCGGGGAGACC. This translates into CASSQDAGGGET. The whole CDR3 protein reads CASSQDAGGGETQYF.

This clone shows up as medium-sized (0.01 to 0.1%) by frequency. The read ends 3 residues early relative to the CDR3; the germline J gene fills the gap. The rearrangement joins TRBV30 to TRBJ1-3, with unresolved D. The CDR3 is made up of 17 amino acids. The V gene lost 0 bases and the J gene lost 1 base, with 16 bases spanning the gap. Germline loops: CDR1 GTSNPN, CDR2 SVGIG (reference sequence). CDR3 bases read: TGTGCCTGGAGTGTACGCCAATTCAAGGCTTCTGGAAACACC. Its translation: CAWSVRQFKASGNT. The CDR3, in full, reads CAWSVRQFKASGNTIYF. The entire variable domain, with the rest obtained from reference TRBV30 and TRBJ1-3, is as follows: SQTIHQWPATLVQPVGSPLSLECTVEGTSNPNLYWYRQAAGRGLQLLFYSVGIGQISSEVPQNLSASRPQDRQFILSSKKLLLSDSGFYLCAWSVRQFKASGNTIYFGEGSWLTVV.

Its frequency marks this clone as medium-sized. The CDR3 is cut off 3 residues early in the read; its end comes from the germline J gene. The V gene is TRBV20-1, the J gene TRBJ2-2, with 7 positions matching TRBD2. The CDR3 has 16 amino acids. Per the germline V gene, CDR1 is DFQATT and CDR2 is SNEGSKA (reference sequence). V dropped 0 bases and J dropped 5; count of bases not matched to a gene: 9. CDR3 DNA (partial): TGCAGTGCTAGAGAAACCCCAGCGGGATTGACCGGGGAG. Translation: CSARETPAGLTGE. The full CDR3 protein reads CSARETPAGLTGELFF.

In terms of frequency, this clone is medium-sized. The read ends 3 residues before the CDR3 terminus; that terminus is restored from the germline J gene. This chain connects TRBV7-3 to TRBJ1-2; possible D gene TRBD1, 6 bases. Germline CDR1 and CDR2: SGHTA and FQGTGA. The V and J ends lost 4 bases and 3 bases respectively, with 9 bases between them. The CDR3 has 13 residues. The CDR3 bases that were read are TGTGCCAGCAGCTCCCGACAGGACTATGGC. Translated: CASSSRQDYG. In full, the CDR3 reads CASSSRQDYGYTF.

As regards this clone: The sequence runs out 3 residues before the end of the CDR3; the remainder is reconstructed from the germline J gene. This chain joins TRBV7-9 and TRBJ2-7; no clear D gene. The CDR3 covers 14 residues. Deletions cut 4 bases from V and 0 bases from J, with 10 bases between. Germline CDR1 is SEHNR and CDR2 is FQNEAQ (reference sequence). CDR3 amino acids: CASSSHHSSYEQYF. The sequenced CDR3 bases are TGTGCCAGCAGCTCCCACCACTCCTCCTACGAG.